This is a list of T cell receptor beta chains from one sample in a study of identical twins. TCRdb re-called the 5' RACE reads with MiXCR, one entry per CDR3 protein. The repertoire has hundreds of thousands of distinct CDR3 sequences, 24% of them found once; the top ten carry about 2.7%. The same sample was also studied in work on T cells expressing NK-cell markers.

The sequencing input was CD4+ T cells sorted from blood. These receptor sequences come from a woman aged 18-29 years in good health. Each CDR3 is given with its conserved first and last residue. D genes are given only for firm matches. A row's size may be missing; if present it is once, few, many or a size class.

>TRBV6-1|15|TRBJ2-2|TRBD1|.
CATIRDREGTGELFF
TGTGCCACGATTAGAGACAGGGAAGGCACCGGGGAGCTGTTTTTT
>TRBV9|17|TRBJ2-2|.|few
CASSVRGQNANTGELFF
TGTGCCAGCAGCGTACGGGGGCAAAACGCGAACACCGGGGAGCTGTTTTTT
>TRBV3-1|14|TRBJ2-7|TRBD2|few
CASSPSGGTNEQYF
TGTGCCAGCAGCCCCTCGGGGGGAACCAACGAGCAGTACTTC
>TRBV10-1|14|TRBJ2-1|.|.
CASSATGAVNEQFF
TGCGCCAGCAGTGCAACGGGGGCGGTTAATGAGCAGTTCTTC
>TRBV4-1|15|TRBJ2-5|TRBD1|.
CASSRSQGGLETQYF
TGCGCCAGCAGCAGGTCACAGGGGGGACTGGAGACCCAGTACTTC
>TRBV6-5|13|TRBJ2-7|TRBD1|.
CASSYSNRGEQYF
TGTGCCAGCAGTTACTCGAACAGGGGCGAGCAGTACTTC
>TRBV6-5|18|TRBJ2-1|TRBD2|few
CASSYSPIPAGGNNEQFF
TGTGCCAGCAGTTACTCGCCCATTCCAGCGGGAGGGAACAATGAGCAGTTCTTC
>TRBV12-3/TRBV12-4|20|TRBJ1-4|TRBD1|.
CASSSGRGQAGGGINEKLFF
TGTGCCAGCAGTTCGGGTCGGGGACAGGCCGGAGGCGGGATTAATGAAAAACTGTTTTTT
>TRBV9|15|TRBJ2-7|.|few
CASSVGRDPSYEQYF
TGTGCCAGCAGCGTAGGGAGAGATCCCTCCTACGAGCAGTACTTC
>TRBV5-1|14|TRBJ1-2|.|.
CASSFPDQDYGYTF
TGCGCCAGCAGCTTCCCGGACCAGGACTATGGCTACACCTTC
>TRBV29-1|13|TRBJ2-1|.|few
CSVEESSYNEQFF
TGCAGCGTTGAAGAGAGCTCCTACAATGAGCAGTTCTTC
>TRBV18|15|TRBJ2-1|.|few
CASSQGWGQNNEQFF
TGTGCCAGCTCACAGGGCTGGGGGCAGAACAATGAGCAGTTCTTC
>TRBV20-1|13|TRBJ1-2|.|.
CSANPGTQNGYTF
TGCAGTGCTAACCCCGGGACACAGAATGGCTACACCTTC
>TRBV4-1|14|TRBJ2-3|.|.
CASRQTGQEGWEYF
TGCGCCAGCAGACAAACAGGGCAGGAAGGTTGGGAGTATTTT
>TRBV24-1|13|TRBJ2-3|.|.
CATSAPMGGIKYF
TGTGCCACCAGTGCGCCGATGGGCGGGATAAAGTATTTT
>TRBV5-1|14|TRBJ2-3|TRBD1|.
CASNPDRLQDTQYF
TGCGCCAGCAACCCGGACAGGCTGCAGGATACGCAGTATTTT
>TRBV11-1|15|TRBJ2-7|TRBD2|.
CASGLSGLTTYEQYF
TGTGCCAGCGGACTCTCGGGACTAACAACCTACGAGCAGTACTTC
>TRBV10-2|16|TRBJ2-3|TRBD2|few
CASSENSGSDPDTQYF
TGCGCCAGCAGTGAGAACAGCGGGAGTGACCCAGATACGCAGTATTTT
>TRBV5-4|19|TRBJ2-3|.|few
CASSLAGISWDSVVDTQYF
TGTGCCAGCAGCTTGGCGGGGATCAGTTGGGATTCAGTGGTAGATACGCAGTATTTT
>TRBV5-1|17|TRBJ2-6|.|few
CASSEGLKVPGANVLTF
TGCGCCAGCAGCGAAGGACTGAAGGTCCCTGGGGCCAACGTCCTGACTTTC
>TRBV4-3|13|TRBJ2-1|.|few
CASRRVGADEQFF
TGCGCCAGCAGAAGGGTGGGGGCGGATGAGCAGTTCTTC
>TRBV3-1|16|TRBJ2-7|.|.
CASSQSGHGLASEQYF
TGTGCCAGCAGCCAGTCGGGACATGGATTGGCTAGCGAGCAGTACTTC
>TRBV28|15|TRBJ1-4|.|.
CASSRTGATNEKLFF
TGTGCCAGCAGCCGAACAGGCGCAACTAATGAAAAACTGTTTTTT
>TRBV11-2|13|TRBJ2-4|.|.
CASSFADLNIQYF
TGTGCCAGCAGCTTTGCGGACCTCAACATTCAGTACTTC
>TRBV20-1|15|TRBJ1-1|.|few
CSARETGPVPKGAFF
TGCAGTGCTAGAGAGACCGGACCCGTACCCAAAGGAGCTTTCTTT
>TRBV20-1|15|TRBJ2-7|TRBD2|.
CSAQASGTTLSEQYF
TGCAGTGCCCAGGCCTCCGGGACTACCCTTAGCGAGCAGTACTTC
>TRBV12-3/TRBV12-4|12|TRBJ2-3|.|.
CASLRWADTQYF
TGTGCCAGCCTCCGGTGGGCAGATACGCAGTATTTT
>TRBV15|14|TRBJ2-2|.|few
CATSREYGTGELFF
TGTGCCACCAGCAGAGAATACGGGACCGGGGAGCTGTTTTTT
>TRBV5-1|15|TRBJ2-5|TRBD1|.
CASRPTGTGNSGQYF
TGCGCCAGCAGACCAACCGGGACAGGGAATTCAGGCCAGTACTTC
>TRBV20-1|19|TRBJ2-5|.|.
CSARGGGRGLILGRETQYF
TGCAGTGCTAGAGGGGGGGGCAGGGGCCTGATCTTGGGCCGGGAGACCCAGTACTTC
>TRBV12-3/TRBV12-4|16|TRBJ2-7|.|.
CASTNRDGLRPEEQYF
TGTGCCAGCACTAACCGGGACGGACTCAGGCCAGAGGAGCAGTACTTC
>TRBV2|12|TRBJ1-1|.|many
CASRGMDREAFF
TGTGCCAGCAGGGGGATGGACCGTGAAGCTTTCTTT
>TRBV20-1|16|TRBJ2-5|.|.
CSARSGLIASQETQYF
TGCAGTGCTAGATCAGGGTTGATAGCCTCACAAGAGACCCAGTACTTC
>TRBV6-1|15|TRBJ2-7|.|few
CASSERRLVGYEQYF
TGTGCCAGCAGTGAACGGAGGCTGGTAGGCTACGAGCAGTACTTC
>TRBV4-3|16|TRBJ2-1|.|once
CASSQGVVLSYNEQFF
TGCGCCAGCAGCCAAGGTGTAGTACTCTCCTACAATGAGCAGTTCTTC
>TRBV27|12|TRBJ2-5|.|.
CASRASRETQYF
TGTGCCAGCAGAGCTAGCAGGGAGACCCAGTACTTC
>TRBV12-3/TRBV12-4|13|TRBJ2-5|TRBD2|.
CASRSTSGETQYF
TGTGCCAGCAGGTCGACTAGCGGCGAGACCCAGTACTTC
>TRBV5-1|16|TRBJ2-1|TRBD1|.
CASSLGGTGITNEQFF
TGCGCCAGCAGCTTGGGTGGGACAGGGATTACTAATGAGCAGTTCTTC
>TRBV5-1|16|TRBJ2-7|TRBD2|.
CASSIVAGVGGYEQYF
TGCGCCAGCAGCATTGTAGCGGGAGTGGGAGGCTACGAGCAGTACTTC
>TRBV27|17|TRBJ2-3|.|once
CASSLSRGASQQHTQYF
TGTGCCAGCAGTTTAAGTCGGGGGGCATCACAACAACATACGCAGTATTTT
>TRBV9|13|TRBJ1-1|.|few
CASKSEGNTEAFF
TGTGCCAGTAAATCTGAGGGGAACACTGAAGCTTTCTTT
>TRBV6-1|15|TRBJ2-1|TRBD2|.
CASSPSGRAWNEQFF
TGTGCCAGCAGTCCTAGCGGGAGGGCCTGGAATGAGCAGTTCTTC
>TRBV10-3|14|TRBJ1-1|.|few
CAISAGLGNTEAFF
TGTGCCATCAGTGCGGGGTTAGGGAACACTGAAGCTTTCTTT
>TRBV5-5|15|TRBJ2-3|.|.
CASSADPTSTGTQYF
TGTGCCAGCAGCGCAGACCCAACTAGCACAGGTACGCAGTATTTT
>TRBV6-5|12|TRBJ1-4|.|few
CASSGNLGKLFF
TGTGCCAGCAGTGGGAACCTGGGGAAACTGTTTTTT
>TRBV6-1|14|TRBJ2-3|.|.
CASSPFDGTDTQYF
TGTGCCAGCAGTCCCTTCGATGGCACAGATACGCAGTATTTT
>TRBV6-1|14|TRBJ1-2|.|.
CASRRDGFNYGYTF
TGTGCCAGCAGGCGGGACGGATTTAACTATGGCTACACCTTC
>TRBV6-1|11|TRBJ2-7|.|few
CASSELYEQYF
TGTGCCAGCAGTGAATTATACGAGCAGTACTTC
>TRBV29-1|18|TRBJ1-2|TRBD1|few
CSAQSLVNRDSWIYGYTF
TGCAGCGCGCAATCCCTTGTGAACCGGGACAGTTGGATCTATGGCTACACCTTC
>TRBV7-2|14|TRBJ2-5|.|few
CASSLVGTSETQYF
TGTGCCAGCAGCTTAGTTGGGACTTCGGAGACCCAGTACTTC
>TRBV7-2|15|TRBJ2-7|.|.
CASSSQAKASYEQYF
TGTGCCAGCAGCTCCCAAGCAAAGGCCTCCTACGAGCAGTACTTC
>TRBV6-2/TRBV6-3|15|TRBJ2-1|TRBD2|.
CASSSGGAGENEQFF
TGTGCCAGCAGTTCCGGCGGGGCGGGAGAAAATGAGCAGTTCTTC
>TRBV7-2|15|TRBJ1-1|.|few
CASTLSWGTNTEAFF
TGTGCCAGCACCTTGTCCTGGGGGACGAACACTGAAGCTTTCTTT